The next 8 T cell receptor beta chains were all read from a single sample in a study of CD8 T cells in Susac syndrome (dated by TCRdb to about 2019). Library method: the immunoSEQ multiplex PCR assay. RNA was extracted using the RNeasy kit, and about 0.45 to 1 ug of the RNA was reverse transcribed with random hexamers. Clones were called with MiXCR by TCRdb after fastp trimmed the public reads at Q25, and only in-frame beta chains were retained. Each record represents a unique CDR3 protein, reported with the most common genes and DNA among its rows. This sample is represented by 100,000 to 150,000 distinct CDR3 sequences; over 90% of them were singletons. The top ten clonotypes cover about 0.29% of the sample. The sample taken for sequencing was CD8+ T cells from PBMCs. The receptors come from a human donor with Susac syndrome.

The genes are TRBV4-1 and TRBJ1-5; no clear D gene. The germline CDR1 and CDR2 sequences are MGHRA and YSYEKL. Between the trimmed V and J ends, which lost 4 bases and 2 bases, there was a span of 6 bases. This CDR3 comprises 13 residues. The CDR3 region has the DNA TGCGCCAGCAGCCGGGAGGGCAATCAGCCCCAGCATTTT. It encodes CASSREGNQPQHF.

This chain connects TRBV15 to TRBJ2-2; either TRBD1 or TRBD2 may fit D (5 bases each). The CDR3 covers 14 residues. Trimming left V 8 bases short and J 4 bases short, with 14 bases between. Germline V gives CDR1 LNHNV, CDR2 YYDKDF (reference sequence). The CDR3 bases are TGTGCCACCTTCGCCCGGGGCACCACCGGGGAGCTGTTTTTT. This encodes CATFARGTTGELFF.

V is TRBV7-8 and J is TRBJ2-7; either TRBD1 or TRBD2 may supply D (5 bases each). From germline, CDR1 is SGHVS and CDR2 FQNEAQ. The length of the CDR3 is 14 residues. The V end lost 5 bases, the J end lost 2 bases, and 13 bases lay between the germline ends. This CDR3 reads CASSPGAGTYEQYF. The CDR3 region has the DNA TGTGCCAGCAGCCCCGGGGCCGGTACCTACGAGCAGTACTTC. Complete variable domain (other parts from reference TRBV7-8 and TRBJ2-7): GAGVSQSPRYKVAKRGQDVALRCDPISGHVSLFWYQQALGQGPEFLTYFQNEAQLDKSGLPSDRFFAERPEGSVSTLKIQRTQQEDSAVYLCASSPGAGTYEQYFGPGTRLTVT.

The V gene is TRBV9, the J gene TRBJ2-7; unclear D gene. This CDR3 is 15 amino acids long. V gave up 0 bases and J gave up 2 bases, with 12 bases separating them. Germline V gene data show CDR1 as SGDLS and CDR2 as YYNGEE. In DNA, the CDR3 is TGTGCCAGCAGCGTAGATGTGGGGTCTACCTACGAGCAGTACTTC. Translation gives CASSVDVGSTYEQYF.

The chain has TRBV5-5 and TRBJ1-6; 7 bases agree with TRBD1. The V segment lost 3 bases and the J segment 8 bases; nucleotides outside the gene matches: 2. The CDR3 has 13 amino acids. Germline lookup yields CDR1 SGHKS and CDR2 YYEKEE (reference sequence). CDR3 amino acids: CASSSGQDSPLHF. In DNA form, the CDR3 reads TGTGCCAGCAGCTCCGGACAGGATTCACCCCTCCACTTT.

The chain uses TRBV5-6 and TRBJ1-2; D gene unclear. Per the germline V gene, CDR1 is SGHDT and CDR2 is YYEEEE. The V end was cut by 5 bases, the J end by 9 bases, with 11 bases between. This CDR3 spans 11 amino acids. CDR3 region: CASSYGLSYTF. CDR3 nucleotide sequence: TGTGCCAGCAGTTACGGGCTTAGCTACACCTTC.

The genes are TRBV11-2 and TRBJ2-3; 11 bases line up with TRBD2. Trimming took 3 bases from V and 3 from J; bases not matched to a gene: 2. The germline V gene has CDR1 SGHAT and CDR2 FQNNGV. CDR3 length: 15 residues. The DNA for the CDR3 is TGTGCCAGCAGCTTTACTAGCGGGGGAACAGATACGCAGTATTTT. Its protein product is CASSFTSGGTDTQYF.

The chain joins TRBV12-3 or TRBV12-4 to TRBJ1-1; no clear D gene. This CDR3 spans 13 amino acids. V lost 8 bases to trimming and J lost 4 bases, with 14 bases between them. The CDR3 spells CASGLTPSTEAFF. The DNA of the CDR3 is TGTGCCAGCGGACTGACACCCTCCACTGAAGCTTTCTTT.